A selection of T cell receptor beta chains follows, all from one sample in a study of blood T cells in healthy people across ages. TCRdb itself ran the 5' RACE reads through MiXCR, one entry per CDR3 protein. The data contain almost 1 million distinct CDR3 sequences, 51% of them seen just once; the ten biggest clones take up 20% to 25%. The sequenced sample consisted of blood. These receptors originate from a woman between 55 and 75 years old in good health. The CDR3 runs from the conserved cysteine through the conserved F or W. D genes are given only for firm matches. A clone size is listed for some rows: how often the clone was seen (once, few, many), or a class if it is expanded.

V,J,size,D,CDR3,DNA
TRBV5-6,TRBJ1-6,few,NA,CASSLYHSTVTLHF,TGTGCCAGCAGCTTGTATCACAGTACGGTGACCCTCCACTTT
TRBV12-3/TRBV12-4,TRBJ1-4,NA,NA,CASSVEVGEKLFF,TGTGCCAGCAGTGTCGAGGTTGGGGAAAAACTGTTTTTT
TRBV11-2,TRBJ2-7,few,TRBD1,CASSSLRDRVYEQYF,TGTGCCAGCAGCTCACTCCGGGACAGGGTGTACGAGCAGTACTTC
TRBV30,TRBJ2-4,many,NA,CAWSVLSGGDGDIQYF,TGTGCCTGGAGTGTACTCAGTGGAGGGGATGGCGACATTCAGTACTTC
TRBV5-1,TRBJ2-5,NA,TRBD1,CASSPRGQGYNEQYF,TGCGCCAGCAGCCCGAGGGGACAGGGATACAATGAGCAGTACTTC
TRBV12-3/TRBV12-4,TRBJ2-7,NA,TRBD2,CASSFRTSGRGRNEQYF,TGTGCCAGCAGTTTTCGAACTAGCGGGAGGGGGCGGAACGAGCAGTACTTC
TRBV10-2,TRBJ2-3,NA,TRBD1,CASSDSSGTGTDTEYF,TGCGCCAGCAGTGACTCTTCAGGGACAGGGACAGATACGGAGTATTTT
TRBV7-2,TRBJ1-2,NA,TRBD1,CASAGGTEDGYTF,TGTGCCAGCGCGGGAGGGACAGAGGATGGCTACACCTTC
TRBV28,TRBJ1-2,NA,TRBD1,CASSLPGQGTPVPYGYTF,TGTGCCAGCAGTTTACCGGGACAGGGAACTCCGGTTCCCTATGGCTACACCTTC
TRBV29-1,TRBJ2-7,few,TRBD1,CSVIGDSLGQYF,TGCAGCGTCATCGGGGACAGCTTGGGGCAGTACTTC
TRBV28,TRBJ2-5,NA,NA,CASSLGAARGTQYF,TGTGCCAGCAGTTTGGGAGCCGCAAGGGGGACCCAGTACTTC
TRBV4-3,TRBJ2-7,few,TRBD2,CASSQDLGGRTTLYEQYF,TGCGCCAGCAGCCAAGATCTGGGCGGGAGGACTACTCTGTACGAGCAGTACTTC
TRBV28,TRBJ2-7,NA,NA,CASRVGQVPEQYF,TGTGCCAGCAGGGTTGGGCAGGTACCCGAGCAGTACTTC
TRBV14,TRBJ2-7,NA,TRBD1,CASRHAGGGYEQYF,TGTGCCAGCAGACACGCAGGGGGCGGCTACGAGCAGTACTTC